The rows below give T cell receptor beta chains drawn from one sample of a study of blood T cells in healthy people across ages. TCRdb independently ran MiXCR on the 5' RACE reads; one entry per CDR3 protein. The table records around 1,900,000 distinct CDR3 sequences, approximately 39% of them present only once. Sequenced sample: blood. The receptors originated from a human donor in good health. CDR3s include the opening cysteine and the closing phenylalanine or tryptophan. Fields, in order: clone size, D gene, J gene, V gene, CDR3 protein, CDR3 DNA. The D gene is left open where the match is weak. Where a row states a size, it is once, few, many or the class of an expanded clone; other rows omit it.

-	TRBD1	TRBJ1-6	TRBV28	CAGKGDSHNSPLHF	TGTGCCGGCAAAGGGGACAGCCACAATTCACCCCTCCACTTT
-	-	TRBJ2-1	TRBV12-3/TRBV12-4	CASSFSLEGSSYNEQFF	TGTGCCAGCAGTTTTAGTTTGGAGGGGAGCTCCTACAATGAGCAGTTCTTC
-	-	TRBJ2-7	TRBV7-9	CASRPKDWSEQYF	TGTGCCAGCAGACCCAAAGACTGGAGCGAGCAGTACTTC
few	-	TRBJ2-3	TRBV7-2	CASSLEEGADTQYF	TGTGCCAGCAGCTTAGAGGAGGGAGCAGATACGCAGTATTTT
-	TRBD1	TRBJ2-3	TRBV9	CASSVEGAVADTQYF	TGTGCCAGCAGCGTTGAGGGGGCCGTGGCAGATACGCAGTATTTT
-	TRBD2	TRBJ2-1	TRBV4-2	CASSQDFAGGLSYNEQFF	TGTGCCAGCAGCCAAGATTTTGCGGGGGGGCTTTCCTACAATGAGCAGTTCTTC
few	TRBD1	TRBJ2-1	TRBV5-1	CASSVGTGGRYNEQFF	TGCGCCAGCAGCGTAGGAACAGGGGGTCGTTACAATGAGCAGTTCTTC
-	-	TRBJ1-5	TRBV12-3/TRBV12-4	CASTRGGLGPQHF	TGTGCCAGCACTCGAGGGGGTCTGGGGCCCCAGCATTTT
many	TRBD1	TRBJ2-6	TRBV29-1	CAYRGGANVLTF	TGCGCATACAGGGGAGGGGCCAACGTCCTGACTTTC
-	-	TRBJ1-4	TRBV20-1	CSARDSGPREKLFF	TGCAGTGCTAGAGATTCCGGGCCAAGGGAAAAACTGTTTTTT
-	-	TRBJ1-2	TRBV29-1	CSVVVRDSNYGYTF	TGCAGCGTTGTGGTTCGTGACAGTAACTATGGCTACACCTTC
many	-	TRBJ1-1	TRBV12-3/TRBV12-4	CASRILNTEAFF	TGTGCCAGCAGGATTTTGAACACTGAAGCTTTCTTT
-	-	TRBJ2-3	TRBV5-1	CASSIKDRGTQDTQYF	TGCGCCAGCAGCATCAAGGACCGGGGAACCCAAGATACGCAGTATTTT
once	-	TRBJ1-2	TRBV11-2	CASSLSSGGRYGYTF	TGTGCCAGCAGCTTAAGTAGCGGGGGAAGGTATGGCTACACCTTC
few	-	TRBJ2-3	TRBV12-3/TRBV12-4	CASSLLWGGKSTDTQYF	TGTGCCAGCAGTTTATTGTGGGGCGGAAAGAGCACAGATACGCAGTATTTT
many	TRBD2	TRBJ2-7	TRBV5-5	CASSREGNGIYEQYF	TGTGCCAGCAGCCGGGAGGGCAATGGAATTTACGAGCAGTACTTC
few	-	TRBJ2-1	TRBV7-2	CASSSRRGNGNEQFF	TGTGCCAGCAGCTCGCGACGGGGGAATGGGAATGAGCAGTTCTTC
-	-	TRBJ2-7	TRBV10-3	CATGQTEGGQYF	TGTGCCACAGGGCAGACGGAAGGCGGGCAGTACTTC